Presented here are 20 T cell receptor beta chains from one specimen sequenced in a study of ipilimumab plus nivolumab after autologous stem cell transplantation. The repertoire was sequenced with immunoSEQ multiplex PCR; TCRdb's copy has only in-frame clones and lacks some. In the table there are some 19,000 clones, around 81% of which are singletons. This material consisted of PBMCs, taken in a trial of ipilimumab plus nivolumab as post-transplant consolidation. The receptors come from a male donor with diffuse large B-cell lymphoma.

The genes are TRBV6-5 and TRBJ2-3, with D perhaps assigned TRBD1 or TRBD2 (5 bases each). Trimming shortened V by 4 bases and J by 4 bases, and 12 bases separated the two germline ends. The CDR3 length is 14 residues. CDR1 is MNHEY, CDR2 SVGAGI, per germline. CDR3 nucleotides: TGTGCCAGCAGTTGGGACCTGCGTTCAGATACGCAGTATTTT. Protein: CASSWDLRSDTQYF.

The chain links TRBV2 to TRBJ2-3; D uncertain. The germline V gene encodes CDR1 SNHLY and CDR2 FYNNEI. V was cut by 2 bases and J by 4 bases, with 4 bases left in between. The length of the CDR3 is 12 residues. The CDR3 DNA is TGTGCCAGCAGTGAATTTGCAGATACGCAGTATTTT. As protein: CASSEFADTQYF.

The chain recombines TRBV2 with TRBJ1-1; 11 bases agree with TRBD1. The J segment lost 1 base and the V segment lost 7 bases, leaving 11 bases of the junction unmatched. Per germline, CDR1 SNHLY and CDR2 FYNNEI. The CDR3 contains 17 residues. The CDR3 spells CASTYGQGALGNTEAFF. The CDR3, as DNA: TGTGCCAGCACCTACGGACAGGGGGCTTTGGGGAACACTGAAGCTTTCTTT.

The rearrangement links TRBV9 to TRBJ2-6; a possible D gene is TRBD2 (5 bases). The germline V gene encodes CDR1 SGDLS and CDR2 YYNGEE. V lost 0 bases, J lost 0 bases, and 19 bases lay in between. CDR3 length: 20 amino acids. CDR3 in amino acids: CASSVALGGRPISGANVLTF. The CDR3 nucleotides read TGTGCCAGCAGCGTAGCTCTAGGAGGCCGGCCGATCTCTGGGGCCAACGTCCTGACTTTC.

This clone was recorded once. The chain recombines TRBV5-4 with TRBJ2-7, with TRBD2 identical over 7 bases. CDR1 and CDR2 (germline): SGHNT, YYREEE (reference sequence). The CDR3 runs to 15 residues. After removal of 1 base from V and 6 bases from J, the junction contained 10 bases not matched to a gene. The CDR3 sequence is CASSLPPPGGGEQYF. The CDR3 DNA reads TGTGCCAGCAGCTTGCCCCCCCCGGGAGGCGGCGAGCAGTACTTC.

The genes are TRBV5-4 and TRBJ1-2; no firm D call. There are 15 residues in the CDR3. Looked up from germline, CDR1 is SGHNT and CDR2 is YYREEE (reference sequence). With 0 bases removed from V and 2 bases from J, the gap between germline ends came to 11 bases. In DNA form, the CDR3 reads TGTGCCAGCAGCTTGGTAGGCAGATTAAACTATGGCTACACCTTC. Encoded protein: CASSLVGRLNYGYTF. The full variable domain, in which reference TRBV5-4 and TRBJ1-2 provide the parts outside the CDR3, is ETGVTQSPTHLIKTRGQQVTLRCSSQSGHNTVSWYQQALGQGPQFIFQYYREEENGRGNFPPRFSGLQFPNYSSELNVNALELDDSALYLCASSLVGRLNYGYTFGSGTRLTVV.

CDR3 residues: CASSSRRGSYEQYF. The CDR3 nucleotides are TGTGCCAGCAGCTCTCGGAGGGGCTCCTACGAGCAGTACTTC. The rearrangement links TRBV7-8 to TRBJ2-5; tentative D call: TRBD2 (6 bases). The last part of the DNA fits TRBJ2-7 better; the J call may be wrong. There are 14 residues in the CDR3. The germline V gene encodes CDR1 SGHVS and CDR2 FQNEAQ.

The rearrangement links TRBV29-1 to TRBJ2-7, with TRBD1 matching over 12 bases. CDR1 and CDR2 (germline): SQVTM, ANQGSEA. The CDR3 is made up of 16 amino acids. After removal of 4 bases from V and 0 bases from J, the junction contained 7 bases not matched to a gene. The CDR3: CSVGGQGAADSYEQYF. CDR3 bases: TGCAGCGTTGGGGGACAGGGGGCAGCAGACTCCTACGAGCAGTACTTC.

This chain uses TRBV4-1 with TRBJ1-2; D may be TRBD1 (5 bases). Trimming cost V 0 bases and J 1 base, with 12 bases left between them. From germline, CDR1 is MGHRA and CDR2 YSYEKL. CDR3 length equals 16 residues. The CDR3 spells CASSQERTLDNYGYTF. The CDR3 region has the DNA TGCGCCAGCAGCCAAGAACGGACACTGGATAACTATGGCTACACCTTC.

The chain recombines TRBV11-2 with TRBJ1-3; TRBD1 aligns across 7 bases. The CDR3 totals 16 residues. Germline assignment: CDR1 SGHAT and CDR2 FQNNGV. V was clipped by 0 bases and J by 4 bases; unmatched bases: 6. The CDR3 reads CASSLDYRGTGNTIYF. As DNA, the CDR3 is TGTGCCAGCAGCTTAGACTACAGGGGTACAGGAAACACCATATATTTT.

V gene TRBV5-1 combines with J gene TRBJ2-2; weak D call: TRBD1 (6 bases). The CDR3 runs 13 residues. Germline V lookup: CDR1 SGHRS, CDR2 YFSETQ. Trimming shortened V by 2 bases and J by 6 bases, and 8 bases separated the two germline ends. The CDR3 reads CASSLTGSGELFF. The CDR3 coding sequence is TGCGCCAGCAGCTTAACAGGGTCCGGGGAGCTGTTTTTT.

In DNA form, the CDR3 reads TGTGCCAGCAGTTCCACCCTACCCCCCACAGATACGCAGTATTTT. Translation gives CASSSTLPPTDTQYF. The chain carries TRBV6-5 and TRBJ2-3; D unclear. Germline CDR1 reads MNHEY; CDR2 reads SVGAGI. The CDR3 loop spans 15 amino acids. The V end lost 4 bases, the J end lost 2 bases, and 13 bases lay between the germline ends.

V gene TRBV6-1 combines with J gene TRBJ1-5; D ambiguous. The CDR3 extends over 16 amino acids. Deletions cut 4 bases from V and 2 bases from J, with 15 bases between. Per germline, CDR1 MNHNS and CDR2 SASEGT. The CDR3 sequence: CASSGRGPMGNQPQHF. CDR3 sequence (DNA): TGTGCCAGCAGTGGCCGAGGTCCCATGGGCAATCAGCCCCAGCATTTT.

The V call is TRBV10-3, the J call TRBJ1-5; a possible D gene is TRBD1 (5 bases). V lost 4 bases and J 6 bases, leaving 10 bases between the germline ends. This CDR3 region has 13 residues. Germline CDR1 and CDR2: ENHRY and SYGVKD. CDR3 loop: CAISGDQGQPQHF. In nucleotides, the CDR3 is TGTGCCATCAGTGGAGACCAGGGTCAGCCCCAGCATTTT.

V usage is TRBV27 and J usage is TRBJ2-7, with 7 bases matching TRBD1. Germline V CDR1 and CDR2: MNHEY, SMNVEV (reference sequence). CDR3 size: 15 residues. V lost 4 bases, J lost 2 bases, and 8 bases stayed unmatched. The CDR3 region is CASSSPGTATYEQYF. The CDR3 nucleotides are TGTGCCAGCAGTTCCCCCGGGACAGCTACCTACGAGCAGTACTTC.

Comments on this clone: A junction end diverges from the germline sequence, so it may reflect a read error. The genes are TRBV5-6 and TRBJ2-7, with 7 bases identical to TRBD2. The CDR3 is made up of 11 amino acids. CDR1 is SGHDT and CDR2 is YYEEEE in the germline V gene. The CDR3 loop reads CASSLPLREDF. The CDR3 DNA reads TGTGCCAGCAGCCTACCCCTTCGGGAGGACTTC. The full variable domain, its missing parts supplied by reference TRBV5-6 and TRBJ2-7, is DAGVTQSPTHLIKTRGQQVTLRCSPKSGHDTVSWYQQALGQGPQFIFQYYEEEERQRGNFPDRFSGHQFPNYSSELNVNALLLGDSALYLCASSLPLREDFGPGTRLTVT.

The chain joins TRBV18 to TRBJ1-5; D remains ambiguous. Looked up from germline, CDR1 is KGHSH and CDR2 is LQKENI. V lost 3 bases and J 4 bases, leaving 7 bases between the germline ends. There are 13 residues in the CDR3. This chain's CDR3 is CASSPGGNQPQHF. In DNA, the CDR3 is TGTGCCAGCTCACCGGGCGGGAATCAGCCCCAGCATTTT.

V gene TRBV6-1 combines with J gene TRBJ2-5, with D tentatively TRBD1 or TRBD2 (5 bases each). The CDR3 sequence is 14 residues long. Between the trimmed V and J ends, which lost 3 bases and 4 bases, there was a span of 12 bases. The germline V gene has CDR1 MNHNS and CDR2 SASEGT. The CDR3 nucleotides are TGTGCCAGCAGTGACTCCGGGACGGGAGAGACCCAGTACTTC. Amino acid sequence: CASSDSGTGETQYF.

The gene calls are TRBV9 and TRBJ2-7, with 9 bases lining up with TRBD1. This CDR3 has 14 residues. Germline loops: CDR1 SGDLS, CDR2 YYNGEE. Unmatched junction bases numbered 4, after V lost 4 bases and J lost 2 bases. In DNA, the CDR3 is TGTGCCAGCAGCCCACGGACAGGGGCCTACGAGCAGTACTTC. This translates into CASSPRTGAYEQYF.

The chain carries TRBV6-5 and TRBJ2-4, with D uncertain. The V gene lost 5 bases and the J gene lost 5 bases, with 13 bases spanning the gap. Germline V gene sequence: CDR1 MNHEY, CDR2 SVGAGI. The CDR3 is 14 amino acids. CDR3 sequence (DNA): TGTGCCAGCAGTCTCGACCCGGGCGAAAACATTCAGTACTTC. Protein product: CASSLDPGENIQYF.